This TCR beta chain derives from a study of shared clonotypes between healthy human individuals. The CD4+ fraction was divided into a CD45RA+ naive subset and a CD45RA-negative memory subset. The germline V and J ends were trimmed by 2 bases and 7 bases, with 9 bases remaining between them. The CDR3 has 14 amino acids. The V gene's germline CDR1 is SEHNR and CDR2 FQNEAQ (reference sequence). Over several immunoSEQ plates, each subset's genomic DNA was distributed in even portions. TCRdb's table, derived via immunoSEQ multiplex PCR, lists solely in-frame clones and lacks some. The table includes about 990,000 clones, 75% to 85% detected once.

This receptor was identified in a young man in good health. Some clones in this sample may be carry-over from other donors' samples. The chain joins TRBV7-9 to TRBJ1-6, with a weak D call TRBD1 (6 bases). The sample consisted of memory CD4+ T cells from PBMCs. Stated subset: CD45RA-negative fraction. The CDR3 region is CASSLIQGNSPLHF. CDR3 DNA: TGTGCCAGCAGCTTAATACAGGGAAATTCACCCCTCCACTTT.